Below, 13 T cell receptor beta chains from the same sample are listed, as sequenced in a study of blood T cells in healthy people across ages. A sample-barcoded 5' primer and a J-beta primer mix were used in a second PCR of roughly 7 to 11 cycles. TCRdb re-called the 5' RACE reads with MiXCR, one entry per CDR3 protein. Among hundreds of thousands of distinct CDR3 sequences listed, roughly 64% were seen once. Material for sequencing was blood. These receptors originate from a man younger than 40 in good health.

This clonotype occurred many times. This chain joins TRBV20-1 and TRBJ1-6; 8 bases are a match to TRBD1. The CDR3 sequence is 15 residues long. J was trimmed by 9 bases and V by 0 bases; bases with no gene match: 7. CDR1 and CDR2 (germline): DFQATT, SNEGSKA (reference sequence). The CDR3 coding sequence is TGCAGTGCTAGAGACTACGGGACAGGCAGTTCACCCCTCCACTTT. As protein: CSARDYGTGSSPLHF.

The genes are TRBV25-1 and TRBJ1-5; tentatively, D is TRBD1 (5 bases). The CDR3 spans 18 residues. The V end was cut by 4 bases, the J end by 4 bases, with 23 bases between. Per germline, CDR1 MGHDK and CDR2 SYGVNS. CDR3 sequence reads: CASSGGNRGMLLNQPQHF. In DNA, the CDR3 is TGTGCCAGCAGTGGTGGGAATAGGGGTATGCTGTTAAATCAGCCCCAGCATTTT.

About this clonotype itself: A read error may explain this, as a much larger clone is one base away. The J gene is TRBJ2-5, the V gene TRBV7-2, with 7 bases identical to TRBD2. The CDR3 runs 16 residues. The trim removed 2 bases at V and 2 bases at J, leaving 8 bases unmatched. The germline CDR1 and CDR2 sequences are SGHTA and FQGNSA. The CDR3 region is CASSLHVRAGQETQYF. In nucleotides, the CDR3 is TGTGCCAGCAGCTTACACGTACGAGCGGGACAAGAGACCCAGTACTTC.

The rearrangement uses TRBV20-1 and TRBJ2-7; TRBD1 is a possible D gene (6 bases). The CDR3 sequence is 13 residues long. V shed 6 bases and J shed 3 bases, with 15 bases lying between them. Germline V gene data show CDR1 as DFQATT and CDR2 as SNEGSKA (reference sequence). The CDR3 nucleotides are TGCAGTGCAGCCGGGACATCTCACTACGAGCAGTACTTC. Translated: CSAAGTSHYEQYF.

Concerning this clonotype: This sequence may be a read error, since a much larger clone differs from it by one base. The chain links TRBV20-1 to TRBJ2-5; D is perhaps TRBD2 (7 bases). Germline CDR1 reads DFQATT; CDR2 reads SNEGSKA (reference sequence). This CDR3 has 20 residues. V lost 0 bases, J lost 11 bases, and 37 bases lay in between. This chain's CDR3 is CSARDRGEGPLALVAGEQYF. In DNA form, the CDR3 reads TGCAGTGCTAGAGATAGGGGGGAGGGCCCGTTGGCTCTAGTGGCGGGTGAGCAGTACTTC.

The chain links TRBV6-5 to TRBJ2-7, with 8 bases identical to TRBD1. V was pared by 2 bases and J by 1 base, with 7 bases of the junction left unmatched. Germline V gene lookup returns CDR1 MNHEY and CDR2 SVGAGI. The CDR3 is 16 amino acids. In DNA form, the CDR3 reads TGTGCCAGCAGTTACAAGACAGGGGTTGGGTCCTACGAGCAGTACTTC. It codes for CASSYKTGVGSYEQYF.

This chain joins TRBV28 and TRBJ1-1, with D uncertain. Germline V gene sequence: CDR1 MDHEN, CDR2 SYDVKM. The length of the CDR3 is 13 residues. V shed 5 bases and J shed 4 bases, with 11 bases lying between them. DNA for the CDR3: TGTGCCAGCAGTGTTAGTAGGGCCACTGAAGCTTTCTTT. This sequence encodes CASSVSRATEAFF.

This clonotype was seen a few times. The chain uses TRBV18 and TRBJ2-7; D is undetermined. V was trimmed by 3 bases and J by 1 base, leaving 10 bases between them. The CDR3 is made up of 14 amino acids. Germline values: CDR1 KGHSH, CDR2 LQKENI. The CDR3: CASSPQVGSYEQYF. As DNA, the CDR3 is TGTGCCAGCTCACCTCAGGTGGGTTCCTACGAGCAGTACTTC.

This chain uses TRBV15 with TRBJ2-1; 9 nucleotides match TRBD2. The CDR3 is made up of 15 amino acids. Germline V gene lookup returns CDR1 LNHNV and CDR2 YYDKDF (reference sequence). Unmatched junction bases numbered 9, after V lost 4 bases and J lost 8 bases. The CDR3 bases are TGTGCCACCAGCAAGCGGACTAGCGTAGTCCATGAGCAGTTCTTC. This translates into CATSKRTSVVHEQFF.

The chain joins TRBV30 to TRBJ2-1; 7 bases are shared with TRBD2. CDR1 and CDR2 (germline): GTSNPN, SVGIG (reference sequence). J lost 7 bases, V lost 8 bases, and 14 bases had no gene match. This CDR3 has 14 amino acids. The DNA for the CDR3 is TGTGCCACAATAGCGGGCCCCCGATTAAATGAGCAGTTCTTC. Protein sequence: CATIAGPRLNEQFF.

This clonotype occurred a few times. This chain uses TRBV6-5 with TRBJ2-5, with unresolved D. The germline CDR1 and CDR2 sequences are MNHEY and SVGAGI. The CDR3 is made up of 13 amino acids. Trimming shortened V by 6 bases and J by 5 bases, and 13 bases separated the two germline ends. CDR3 sequence reads: CASSPRRAETQYF. In nucleotides, the CDR3 is TGTGCCAGCAGCCCGAGGAGAGCTGAGACCCAGTACTTC.

This clonotype occurred many times. V usage is TRBV28 and J usage is TRBJ2-5, with 7 bases identical to TRBD2. Germline V gives CDR1 MDHEN, CDR2 SYDVKM. This CDR3 region has 15 residues. The trim removed 8 bases at V and 5 bases at J, leaving 14 bases unmatched. Here the CDR3 DNA reads TGTGCCAGCGCCTGGTGGGGGGGAGGTTTGGAGACCCAGTACTTC. It translates to CASAWWGGGLETQYF.

There are a few counts of this clonotype. The rearrangement joins TRBV5-1 to TRBJ2-3; no reliable D call. V lost 1 base and J 7 bases, leaving 10 bases between the germline ends. CDR1 is SGHRS, CDR2 YFSETQ, per germline. The CDR3 runs to 13 residues. CDR3 in amino acids: CASSLSGRNTQYF. CDR3 nucleotides: TGCGCCAGCAGCTTGTCAGGCCGTAATACGCAGTATTTT.